This is a list of T cell receptor beta chains from one sample in a study of HIV-infected children after antiretroviral therapy interruption. TCRdb re-called the 3' RACE reads through MiXCR, storing one row per CDR3 protein. The table records 90,000 or so distinct CDR3 sequences, roughly 6.7% of them present only once. Specimen: CD45RA+ CD4+ T cells from PBMCs, pooled from several time points, collected from a donor given antiretroviral therapy, either interrupted or continuous. All receptors come from a pool of human donors with HIV. Both conserved end residues are part of each CDR3. The D gene is left open where the match is weak. Clone size is not always given. Where it is, it says once, few, many or a class for expanded clones.

TRBJ2-5,TRBV6-6,-,TRBD2,TGTGCCAGCAGTTACGGGCGGGGGGTAGAGACCCAGTACTTC,CASSYGRGVETQYF
TRBJ2-7,TRBV19,many,-,TGTGCCAGTAGTACTTCCGGGACGGCAACCTACGAGCAGTACTTC,CASSTSGTATYEQYF
TRBJ1-1,TRBV6-5,many,TRBD1,TGTGCCAGCAGAGTAAACGGACAGGTGAACACTGAAGCTTTCTTT,CASRVNGQVNTEAFF
TRBJ2-1,TRBV5-4,few,TRBD1,TGTGCCAGCAGCCCACTAGGACAGGACCGATACAATGAGCAGTTCTTC,CASSPLGQDRYNEQFF
TRBJ2-1,TRBV7-9,many,TRBD2,TGTGCCAGCAGCCGAGCGGGGGGCGGCCACAATGAGCAGTTCTTC,CASSRAGGGHNEQFF
TRBJ2-7,TRBV5-5,many,TRBD2,TGTGCCAGCAGCCCGAACGCGGGGGGGTTGCACGAGCAGTACTTC,CASSPNAGGLHEQYF
TRBJ1-4,TRBV12-3/TRBV12-4,few,-,TGTGCCAGCAGTTTAGGCCAGGATAATGAAAAACTGTTTTTT,CASSLGQDNEKLFF
TRBJ2-3,TRBV4-1,many,-,TGCGCCAGCAGCCAAGTTAGCGTTGCTACGCAGTATTTT,CASSQVSVATQYF
TRBJ2-1,TRBV10-1,many,TRBD1,TGCGCCAGCAGTCCCGACAGGGGGCTTGGGGATGAGCAGTTCTTC,CASSPDRGLGDEQFF
TRBJ2-1,TRBV6-1,-,TRBD2,TGTGCCAGCATCGGAATAGCGGGGGGGTTTGACAATGAGCAGTTCTTC,CASIGIAGGFDNEQFF
TRBJ2-2,TRBV5-1,many,TRBD1,TGCGCCAGCAGCTGGGGTGACAGGGACACCGGGGAGCTGTTTTTT,CASSWGDRDTGELFF
TRBJ2-3,TRBV9,-,TRBD2,TGTGCCAGCAGCGTAGCTACAGGACTAGGGAACACAGATACGCAGTATTTT,CASSVATGLGNTDTQYF
TRBJ2-7,TRBV10-3,many,TRBD1,TGTGCCATCCGAGAGCCGGGACAGGGAATGGGCGAGCAGTACTTC,CAIREPGQGMGEQYF
TRBJ2-5,TRBV3-1,many,-,TGTGCCAGCAGCCCCAAGTCGGGACCCAGAGCGCCTATCCAGTACTTC,CASSPKSGPRAPIQYF
TRBJ2-7,TRBV2,many,-,TGTGCCAGCAGTTACCGGGACGGCTACGAGCAGTACTTC,CASSYRDGYEQYF
TRBJ2-7,TRBV12-3/TRBV12-4,many,-,TGTGCCAGCAGTTTAGGGGGACAAGGGTCCTACGAGCAGTACTTC,CASSLGGQGSYEQYF
TRBJ2-2,TRBV12-3/TRBV12-4,few,TRBD1,TGTGCCAGCAGTTTCCTCACAGGGGCCACCGGGGAGCTGTTTTTT,CASSFLTGATGELFF
TRBJ1-2,TRBV4-1,many,-,TGCGCCAGCAGCCAAGATTCTACAGGGCTCGGTAACTATGGCTACACCTTC,CASSQDSTGLGNYGYTF